Listed below are T cell receptor beta chains from one sample, sequenced in a study of beta chain features in type 1 diabetes. Clones were sequenced by immunoSEQ multiplex PCR, and TCRdb holds only the in-frame ones, with some missing. The sample has fewer than 450,000 clones, about 14% seen once. What was sequenced was naive CD4+ T cells from blood. All receptors come from a woman in her late teens or twenties with type 1 diabetes. Both conserved end residues are part of each CDR3. A D gene is named only where the DNA matches it firmly. Some rows mark clone size as missing; the rest say once, few, many or name a class of expanded clone.

- TRBD1 TRBJ2-3 TRBV5-1 TGCGCCAGCAGATGGGGGACAGGGTGGGCAGATACGCAGTATTTT CASRWGTGWADTQYF
few TRBD2 TRBJ2-1 TRBV19 TGTGCCAGTAAAAGGGAATGGAGCGGGAGGAACGGTGAGCAGTTCTTC CASKREWSGRNGEQFF
few - TRBJ2-5 TRBV7-9 TGTGCCAGCAGCTTAATAGGGGTCGAGACCCAGTACTTC CASSLIGVETQYF
- - TRBJ2-5 TRBV10-2 TGCGCCATCAAGGAGGGCAGACAAGAGACCCAGTACTTC CAIKEGRQETQYF
- TRBD1 TRBJ2-7 TRBV27 TGTGCCAGCAGGACCGGGACAGGGGTTCGAACCCTCGAGCAGTACTTC CASRTGTGVRTLEQYF
few TRBD1 TRBJ1-2 TRBV19 TGTGCCAGTAGTCCCGGGGACAGGCCTAACTATGGCTACACCTTC CASSPGDRPNYGYTF
few - TRBJ2-1 TRBV20-1 TGCAGTGCTAGTATCTTGGGCGAGCAGTTCTTC CSASILGEQFF
- - TRBJ1-1 TRBV5-6 TGTGCCAGCAGCTTTGGCCATGACACTGAAGCTTTCTTT CASSFGHDTEAFF
- TRBD1 TRBJ1-2 TRBV29-1 TGCAGCGTTGAGGGCGACAGGGGGCGCGGCTATGGCTACACCTTC CSVEGDRGRGYGYTF
- TRBD2 TRBJ2-3 TRBV28 TGTGCCAGCACTTTGGGAGCGGGAGGCGATACGCAGTATTTT CASTLGAGGDTQYF
- TRBD2 TRBJ2-2 TRBV6-6 TGTGCCAGCACCTCTCGCCCACCGGGGGGTGCCGGGGAGCTGTTTTTT CASTSRPPGGAGELFF
- - TRBJ2-7 TRBV7-9 TGTGCCAGCAGCCCCCTAGGGGGTTACGAGCAGTACTTC CASSPLGGYEQYF
- - TRBJ2-5 TRBV5-1 TGCGCCAGCAGGGAGCCCCAAGAGACCCAGTACTTC CASREPQETQYF
- - TRBJ2-7 TRBV28 TGTGCCAGCAATCAAGGACTCGTGTACGAGCAGTACTTC CASNQGLVYEQYF
- - TRBJ1-2 TRBV9 TGTGCCAGCAGCGCCGGTGGACACCCGAACTATGGCTACACCTTC CASSAGGHPNYGYTF
- TRBD1 TRBJ2-2 TRBV6-5 TGTGCCAGCAGAAGGACAGGGACCGGGGAGCTGTTTTTT CASRRTGTGELFF
few TRBD1 TRBJ1-1 TRBV29-1 TGCAGCGTTGATCGGGCAGGGGGCGCGAACACTGAAGCTTTCTTT CSVDRAGGANTEAFF
few - TRBJ2-6 TRBV7-6 TGTGCCAGCAGCTTAGGTCTAGCCTCTGGGGCCAACGTCCTGACTTTC CASSLGLASGANVLTF
- - TRBJ2-3 TRBV9 TGTGCCAGCAGCGGTGAGGATACGCAGTATTTT CASSGEDTQYF
few TRBD1 TRBJ1-1 TRBV11-2 TGTGCCAGCAGCTCACAGGGGGACACTGAAGCTTTCTTT CASSSQGDTEAFF
few TRBD2 TRBJ2-5 TRBV14 TGTGCCAGCAGCCGACTAGCGGGAGGGTCTAGAGGGACCCAGTACTTC CASSRLAGGSRGTQYF
few - TRBJ2-3 TRBV5-1 TGCGCCAGCAGCCGATCCGGAGGACCATACACAGATACGCAGTATTTT CASSRSGGPYTDTQYF
few - TRBJ1-5 TRBV5-4 TGTGCCAGCAGCTTGGACAGGGGCAATCAGCCCCAGCATTTT CASSLDRGNQPQHF
few - TRBJ2-3 TRBV30 TGTGCCTCCTCAATTGGGAGTGGAACAGATACGCAGTATTTT CASSIGSGTDTQYF
- TRBD2 TRBJ2-7 TRBV5-1 TGCGCCAGCAGCCGGGGACTAGTTGGCTACGAGCAGTACTTC CASSRGLVGYEQYF
- TRBD2 TRBJ2-5 TRBV5-1 TGCGCCAGCAGCCAGTTTCTAGCGGGAGTTGCAGAGACCCAGTACTTC CASSQFLAGVAETQYF
few TRBD2 TRBJ2-1 TRBV7-9 TGTGCCAGCAGCCAGGGAGGGGCCTACAATGAGCAGTTCTTC CASSQGGAYNEQFF
- TRBD2 TRBJ2-1 TRBV18 TGTGCCAGCTCACCACTAGCGGGGGGAGACAATGAGCAGTTCTTC CASSPLAGGDNEQFF
few - TRBJ1-2 TRBV20-1 TGCAGTGCTAGAGTTCAAGGCTACACCTTC CSARVQGYTF
few TRBD2 TRBJ2-5 TRBV18 TGTGCCAGCTCACCACCTAGCGGGAAGGTCCAAGAGACCCAGTACTTC CASSPPSGKVQETQYF
few - TRBJ2-1 TRBV7-2 TGTGCCAGCAGCCCCCGACAGCGTCTGAGCTCCTACAATGAGCAGTTCTTC CASSPRQRLSSYNEQFF
- TRBD1 TRBJ1-1 TRBV29-1 TGCAGCGTTGACGGACAGGGGGCTGGAACTGAAGCTTTCTTT CSVDGQGAGTEAFF
few TRBD1 TRBJ2-3 TRBV28 TGTGCCAGCAGGGGACAGGGGGCAAGCACAGATACGCAGTATTTT CASRGQGASTDTQYF
- TRBD1 TRBJ2-1 TRBV19 TGTGCCAGTAGTATCTGGGGACAGGCTTACAATGAGCAGTTCTTC CASSIWGQAYNEQFF
- - TRBJ2-7 TRBV30 TGTGCCTGGAGTTCCTCGGGCGAGCAGTACTTC CAWSSSGEQYF
- - TRBJ1-1 TRBV28 TGTGCCAGCAGTTCTTTGGGCGGACAGCGGAAAGAAGCTTTCTTT CASSSLGGQRKEAFF
few - TRBJ2-5 TRBV7-9 TGTGCCAGCAGCCCTGGGCAACGGGAGACCCAGTACTTC CASSPGQRETQYF
- TRBD2 TRBJ2-2 TRBV5-1 TGCGCCAGCAGCTCGTCTAGCGGGAGGGCGACCGGGGAGCTGTTTTTT CASSSSSGRATGELFF
few TRBD2 TRBJ2-1 TRBV11-2 TGTGCCAGCAGCTTAGATCCTAGCGGGATGTACAATGAGCAGTTCTTC CASSLDPSGMYNEQFF
few TRBD2 TRBJ2-1 TRBV7-2 TGTGCCAGCACCGGAAGACTAGCGGGAGTGGTAGTGGGTTACAATGAGCAGTTCTTC CASTGRLAGVVVGYNEQFF
- TRBD2 TRBJ2-5 TRBV9 TGTGCCAGCAGCCTAACGGGACTACAAGAGACCCAGTACTTC CASSLTGLQETQYF
- TRBD2 TRBJ2-1 TRBV28 TGTGCCAGCAGTTTTCTCTCTAGCGGGATAATCAATGAGCAGTTCTTC CASSFLSSGIINEQFF